This T cell receptor (beta chain) was captured in a study of blood T cell repertoires in COVID-19. CDR1 is ENHRY and CDR2 is SYGVKD in the germline V gene. The CDR3 length is 16 residues. V gave up 6 bases and J gave up 6 bases; unmatched junction bases: 9. The method was immunoSEQ multiplex PCR; TCRdb's version includes in-frame clones alone and lacks a portion of them. The sample consists of fewer than 250,000 clones, about 88% of them appearing once. The receptor was derived from a woman aged 40 to 50 with acute or convalescent COVID-19. Sequencing was performed on peripheral blood. The chain links TRBV10-3 to TRBJ2-1, with 12 bases lining up with TRBD2. CDR3 protein: CAIRGVLAGGANEQFF. The CDR3 DNA reads as TGTGCCATCAGAGGAGTGCTAGCGGGGGGGGCCAATGAGCAGTTCTTC.